The 28 T cell receptor beta chains reported below all come from one sample, sequenced in a study of technical replicates of blood from several donors. Sequencing was performed with immunoSEQ multiplex PCR; in TCRdb, only in-frame clones are kept and a portion is missing. The table records some 47,000 clones, around nine tenths of them present only once. Sequencing was done on a sample of PBMCs. These receptors all stem from a human donor in good health. Some clones in this sample may be carry-over from other donors' samples.

The chain recombines TRBV11-3 with TRBJ2-5; no reliable D call. The germline CDR1 and CDR2 sequences are SGHNT and YENEEA. This CDR3 has 11 residues. Trimming cost V 4 bases and J 5 bases, with 5 bases left between them. In DNA, the CDR3 is TGTGCCAGCAGCTCCGGGGAGACCCAGTACTTC. Residues: CASSSGETQYF.

The chain employs TRBV10-3 and TRBJ2-5; D is unclear. Germline V gene lookup returns CDR1 ENHRY and CDR2 SYGVKD. Trimming pared 0 bases from V and 4 bases from J, leaving 6 bases between. This CDR3 is 13 amino acids long. The CDR3 loop reads CAISESRGETQYF. As DNA, the CDR3 is TGTGCCATCAGTGAGTCGAGAGGAGAGACCCAGTACTTC.

As DNA, the CDR3 is TGTGCCAGTGGACAGGGCCCACAATCCGAGCAGTACTTC. Translating it yields CASGQGPQSEQYF. The rearrangement uses TRBV19 and TRBJ2-7; 8 bases are shared with TRBD1. J gave up 6 bases and V 8 bases, and 9 bases lay outside the gene matches. The CDR3 has 13 amino acids. CDR1 is LNHDA, CDR2 SQIVND, per germline (reference sequence).

The chain has TRBV13 and TRBJ2-3; 8 nucleotides align to TRBD2. The germline V gene has CDR1 PRHDT and CDR2 FYEKMQ (reference sequence). The V gene end was trimmed by 5 bases and the J gene end by 8 bases; junction bases not matched to a gene: 9. There are 14 residues in the CDR3. The CDR3 loop reads CASSPIAGFFTQYF. The DNA for the CDR3 is TGTGCCAGCAGCCCAATAGCGGGATTTTTTACGCAGTATTTT.

The chain is built from TRBV7-9 and TRBJ2-4; 8 bases fit TRBD2. The CDR3 covers 14 residues. Germline V gene sequence: CDR1 SEHNR, CDR2 FQNEAQ (reference sequence). V lost 4 bases to trimming and J lost 8 bases; unmatched junction nucleotides: 7. The CDR3 here is CASSSGLADDIQYF. CDR3 DNA sequence: TGTGCCAGCAGCTCAGGACTAGCCGACGACATTCAGTACTTC.

The CDR3 is CAWSRQVTYEQYF. The CDR3 DNA is TGTGCCTGGAGCCGACAGGTAACCTACGAGCAGTACTTC. V usage is TRBV30 and J usage is TRBJ2-7, with D possibly being TRBD1 (6 bases). Trimming removed 3 bases at V and 2 bases at J, with 11 bases between. The CDR3 is 13 amino acids. Germline CDR1 is GTSNPN and CDR2 is SVGIG (reference sequence).

The chain carries TRBV13 and TRBJ2-4, with 13 nucleotides matching TRBD2. Germline assignment: CDR1 PRHDT and CDR2 FYEKMQ (reference sequence). J was trimmed by 1 base and V by 5 bases; bases with no gene match: 23. The CDR3 extends over 23 amino acids. The CDR3 is CASSVTNSLGLAGKRSAKNIQYF. The CDR3 DNA is TGTGCCAGCAGCGTAACCAATAGCCTGGGACTAGCGGGAAAGAGAAGCGCCAAAAACATTCAGTACTTC. Together with reference TRBV13 and TRBJ2-4, the CDR3 gives the full variable domain: AAGVIQSPRHLIKEKRETATLKCYPIPRHDTVYWYQQGPGQDPQFLISFYEKMQSDKGSIPDRFSAQQFSDYHSELNMSSLELGDSALYFCASSVTNSLGLAGKRSAKNIQYFGAGTRLSVL.

V gene TRBV29-1 combines with J gene TRBJ2-3, with 9 nucleotides matching TRBD2. This CDR3 has 14 amino acids. The V gene end was trimmed by 4 bases and the J gene end by 2 bases; junction bases not matched to a gene: 4. CDR1 and CDR2 (germline): SQVTM, ANQGSEA. CDR3 nucleotides: TGCAGCGTTGTGGGACTAGCTGCCACAGATACGCAGTATTTT. Residues: CSVVGLAATDTQYF.

This sequence joins TRBV5-1 and TRBJ2-5; weak D call: TRBD2 (6 bases). CDR1 SGHRS and CDR2 YFSETQ come from the germline V gene. Trimming took off 2 bases at V and 1 base at J, with 12 bases between the two ends. CDR3 length: 15 residues. The CDR3 region is CASSFGGAGQETQYF. CDR3 in DNA: TGCGCCAGCAGCTTTGGAGGGGCAGGCCAAGAGACCCAGTACTTC.

V gene TRBV7-9 combines with J gene TRBJ1-5, with D perhaps matching TRBD1 (6 bases). Looked up from germline, CDR1 is SEHNR and CDR2 is FQNEAQ (reference sequence). Trimming removed 5 bases at V and 3 bases at J, with 11 bases between. There are 14 residues in the CDR3. CDR3 in amino acids: CASSQTGTNQPQHF. The CDR3 DNA reads TGTGCCAGCAGCCAAACAGGGACCAATCAGCCCCAGCATTTT.

This clone was detected only once. This sequence joins TRBV6-5 and TRBJ2-7, with D unresolved. The germline gives CDR1 MNHEY, CDR2 SVGAGI. CDR3 length: 13 residues. Trimming took 6 bases from V and 1 from J, leaving 10 bases between them. This CDR3 reads CASRPHKSYEQYF. Here the CDR3 DNA reads TGTGCCAGCAGACCCCACAAGTCCTACGAGCAGTACTTC.

As DNA, the CDR3 is TGTGCCTGGAACCAAGGACTAGCTCAAGAGACCCAGTACTTC. This codes for CAWNQGLAQETQYF. The rearrangement joins TRBV30 to TRBJ2-5; 8 bases map to TRBD2. This CDR3 has 14 residues. Trimming removed 4 bases from V and 2 bases from J; junction bases left unmatched: 6. From germline, CDR1 is GTSNPN and CDR2 SVGIG (reference sequence).

V is TRBV7-2 and J is TRBJ2-7; D may be TRBD1 (5 bases). V lost 1 base, J lost 2 bases, and 9 bases lay in between. This CDR3 is built from 14 residues. Germline V lookup: CDR1 SGHTA, CDR2 FQGNSA. The CDR3 region has the DNA TGTGCCAGCAGCTTAGGGGGCGGCCCCTACGAGCAGTACTTC. It encodes CASSLGGGPYEQYF.

The chain has TRBV6-5 and TRBJ1-5; 9 nucleotides match TRBD1. The germline V gene has CDR1 MNHEY and CDR2 SVGAGI. CDR3 length equals 13 residues. Trimming cost V 8 bases and J 7 bases; bases outside gene matches: 6. CDR3 sequence reads: CASGDRVGQPQHF. CDR3 bases: TGTGCCAGCGGGGACAGGGTAGGACAGCCCCAGCATTTT.

This rearrangement joins TRBV29-1 to TRBJ2-1; TRBD1 matches 9 bases. The length of the CDR3 is 13 residues. CDR1 and CDR2 (germline): SQVTM, ANQGSEA. V was pared by 4 bases and J by 5 bases, with 3 bases of the junction left unmatched. The DNA for the CDR3 is TGCAGCGTTGGGGGGACAGGGAACAATGAGCAGTTCTTC. Protein: CSVGGTGNNEQFF.

V is TRBV5-1 and J is TRBJ2-2; 8 bases are shared with TRBD1. Germline V gene data show CDR1 as SGHRS and CDR2 as YFSETQ. The V and J ends lost 9 bases and 3 bases, in that order; junction bases with no gene match: 10. The CDR3 consists of 15 residues. The CDR3 is CATKQGVKDTGELFF. The CDR3 DNA is TGCGCCACTAAACAGGGGGTAAAGGACACCGGGGAGCTGTTTTTT.

The rearrangement joins TRBV6-6 to TRBJ2-5; 7 bases are shared with TRBD1. Per germline, CDR1 MNHNY and CDR2 SVGAGI (reference sequence). V was pared by 4 bases and J by 5 bases, with 7 bases of the junction left unmatched. The CDR3 consists of 14 residues. The CDR3 sequence is CASSLQGISETQYF. The CDR3 DNA is TGTGCCAGCAGTTTACAGGGGATTAGCGAGACCCAGTACTTC.

This sequence joins TRBV7-3 and TRBJ2-2, with a tentative D call TRBD2 (7 bases). The V end was cut by 2 bases, the J end by 7 bases, with 11 bases between. Germline CDR1 and CDR2: SGHTA and FQGTGA. CDR3 length: 14 residues. The CDR3 bases are TGTGCCAGCAGCTTAGCGGGGGCCGGCGGGGAGCTGTTTTTT. It yields the protein CASSLAGAGGELFF.

The chain combines TRBV10-3 with TRBJ2-5; TRBD2 matches 10 bases. Germline assignment: CDR1 ENHRY and CDR2 SYGVKD. CDR3 length: 17 residues. With 4 bases clipped from V and 6 bases from J, the junction kept 14 bases outside the gene matches. The CDR3 protein is CAISASQAGGPRKTQYF. CDR3 nucleotides: TGTGCCATCAGTGCGTCTCAAGCGGGGGGGCCTCGCAAGACCCAGTACTTC.

The chain links TRBV2 to TRBJ2-7; the D is unclear. Germline loops: CDR1 SNHLY, CDR2 FYNNEI. The CDR3 is 12 residues long. V lost 4 bases and J lost 7, with 11 bases in between. The CDR3 reads CASSGVTIEQYF. DNA of the CDR3: TGTGCCAGCAGTGGAGTCACCATAGAGCAGTACTTC.

The chain couples TRBV7-3 to TRBJ2-1; TRBD2 agrees at 8 bases. The CDR3 loop spans 15 amino acids. Trimming removed 3 bases from V and 10 bases from J; junction bases left unmatched: 11. The V gene's germline CDR1 is SGHTA and CDR2 FQGTGA. CDR3 DNA sequence: TGTGCCAGCAGCTTGAACGGGGGGGCTTTGGGCGAGCAGTTCTTC. It specifies CASSLNGGALGEQFF.

The chain couples TRBV4-1 to TRBJ1-6; possibly TRBD1 for D (6 bases). Germline V gene data show CDR1 as MGHRA and CDR2 as YSYEKL. The V and J ends lost 1 base and 3 bases respectively, with 13 bases between them. The CDR3 totals 17 residues. The CDR3 here is CASSQAQGRIYNSPLHF. For the CDR3, the DNA is TGCGCCAGCAGCCAAGCACAGGGCCGGATCTATAATTCACCCCTCCACTTT.

CDR3 DNA: TGTGCCAGCAGCGTAGAAGGGGGTGGTCAGCCCCAGCATTTT. Protein: CASSVEGGGQPQHF. The chain links TRBV9 to TRBJ1-5; tentatively, D is TRBD1 (6 bases). V lost 0 bases and J lost 6, with 10 bases in between. Germline CDR1 reads SGDLS; CDR2 reads YYNGEE. The CDR3 covers 14 residues.

The genes are TRBV7-9 and TRBJ2-2; D is undetermined. The germline V and J ends were trimmed by 5 bases and 3 bases, with 4 bases remaining between them. CDR1 and CDR2 from the germline V gene are SEHNR and FQNEAQ (reference sequence). The CDR3 is 12 amino acids. The CDR3 coding sequence is TGTGCCAGCAGCCTTTACACCGGGGAGCTGTTTTTT. This gives the protein CASSLYTGELFF.

The chain recombines TRBV29-1 with TRBJ2-7; 9 bases line up with TRBD1. V shed 6 bases, J shed 4 bases, and the junction held 7 bases outside the gene matches. CDR3 length: 13 residues. CDR1 is SQVTM, CDR2 ANQGSEA, per germline. CDR3 coding DNA: TGCAGCGTCGGGACAGGGCTAAGGTACGAGCAGTACTTC. It translates to CSVGTGLRYEQYF.

This clone was detected only a few times. This rearrangement joins TRBV20-1 to TRBJ1-3; no clear D. Germline CDR1 reads DFQATT; CDR2 reads SNEGSKA (reference sequence). The CDR3 consists of 11 residues. V gave up 6 bases and J gave up 4 bases, with 7 bases separating them. Here the CDR3 DNA reads TGCAGTGCCGTTACAGGAAACACCATATATTTT. Encoded protein: CSAVTGNTIYF.

This chain uses TRBV7-2 with TRBJ2-1; 8 bases are shared with TRBD2. Germline values: CDR1 SGHTA, CDR2 FQGNSA. CDR3 length equals 19 residues. The V gene end was trimmed by 1 base and the J gene end by 0 bases; junction bases not matched to a gene: 11. CDR3 sequence: CASSLGTGRGDPSYNEQFF. CDR3 DNA sequence: TGTGCCAGCAGCTTAGGAACCGGGCGGGGGGATCCCTCCTACAATGAGCAGTTCTTC.

The chain has TRBV5-4 and TRBJ2-5; 11 bases match TRBD2. This CDR3 is 15 amino acids long. Trimming at V came to 4 bases and at J to 2 bases, leaving 4 bases not matched to a gene. Germline V CDR1 and CDR2: SGHNT, YYREEE (reference sequence). In DNA, the CDR3 is TGTGCCAGCAGCAATCTAGCGGGGGGACAAGAGACCCAGTACTTC. Protein product: CASSNLAGGQETQYF.